This T cell receptor (beta chain) was documented in a study of beta chain features in type 1 diabetes. On the study more broadly: Comparable age, gender and cell yields were observed in patients relative to healthy donors. Whole-study results and caveats: Patients showed naive, central memory and Treg TCRB repertoires that appeared more similar than those of healthy donors. In all four CD4+ subsets, TCRB CDR3 length was significantly, moderately reduced in type 1 diabetes.

Turning to this clone: Its target is unknown.

Germline V CDR1 and CDR2: MDHEN, SYDVKM. V was pared by 2 bases and J by 7 bases, with 5 bases between. This CDR3 contains 11 residues. The isolated RNA, all of it, was reverse transcribed, so expressed TCRB transcripts were what got sequenced. Naive, central memory and regulatory T cell samples produced a mean of approximately 3.9 million reads. Clones were sequenced by immunoSEQ multiplex PCR, and TCRdb holds only the in-frame ones, with some missing. The data show about 400,000 clones, with about 12% seen just once and over 0.008% held by the top ten. Sequenced input: naive CD4+ T cells from blood. The receptor was derived from a woman aged 18-29 years with type 1 diabetes. The chain is built from TRBV28 and TRBJ1-1; D call uncertain. CDR3 loop: CASSLISEAFF. The CDR3 DNA sequence: TGTGCCAGCAGTTTAATCAGTGAAGCTTTCTTT.